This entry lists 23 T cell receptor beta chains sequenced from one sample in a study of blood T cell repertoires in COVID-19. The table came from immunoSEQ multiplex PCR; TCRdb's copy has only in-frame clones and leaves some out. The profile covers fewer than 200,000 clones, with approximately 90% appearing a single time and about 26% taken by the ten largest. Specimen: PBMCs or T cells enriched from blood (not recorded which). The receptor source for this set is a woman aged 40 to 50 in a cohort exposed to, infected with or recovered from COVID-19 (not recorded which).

The CDR3 reads CASSQDRGWTAMNTEAFF. For the CDR3, the DNA is TGTGCCAGCAGCCAAGATCGGGGCTGGACAGCCATGAACACTGAAGCTTTCTTT. The genes are TRBV3-1 (or the pseudogene TRBV3-2) and TRBJ1-1, with D possibly being TRBD1 (6 bases). CDR3 length equals 18 residues. Trimming removed 0 bases at V and 0 bases at J, with 17 bases between. Germline CDR1 LGHDT, CDR2 YNNKEL (reference sequence).

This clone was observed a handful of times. For the CDR3, the DNA is TGTGCCAGCAGCTTACCGGTTAACACCGGGGAGCTGTTTTTT. Translated: CASSLPVNTGELFF. The genes are TRBV5-6 and TRBJ2-2; D ambiguous. Germline V gene sequence: CDR1 SGHDT, CDR2 YYEEEE. This CDR3 is built from 14 residues. V shed 2 bases and J shed 2 bases, with 7 bases lying between them.

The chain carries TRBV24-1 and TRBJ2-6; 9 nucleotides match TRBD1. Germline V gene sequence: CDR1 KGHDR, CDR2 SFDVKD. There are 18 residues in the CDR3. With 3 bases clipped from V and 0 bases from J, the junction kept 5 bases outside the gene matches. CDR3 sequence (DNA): TGTGCCACCAGTGATCCGGGACAGGGAGCCTCTGGGGCCAACGTCCTGACTTTC. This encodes CATSDPGQGASGANVLTF.

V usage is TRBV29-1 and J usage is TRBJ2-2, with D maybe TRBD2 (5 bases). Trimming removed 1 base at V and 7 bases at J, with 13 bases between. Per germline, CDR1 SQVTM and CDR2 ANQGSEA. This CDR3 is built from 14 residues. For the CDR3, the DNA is TGCAGCGTTGAAGTAGCAGAGGGTGTCGGGGAGCTGTTTTTT. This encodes CSVEVAEGVGELFF.

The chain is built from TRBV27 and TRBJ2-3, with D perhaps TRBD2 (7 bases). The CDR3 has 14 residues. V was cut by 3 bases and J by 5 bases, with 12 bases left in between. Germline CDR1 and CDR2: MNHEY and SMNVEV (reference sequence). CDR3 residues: CASSFWGGLDTQYF. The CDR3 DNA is TGTGCCAGCAGTTTTTGGGGGGGCCTAGATACGCAGTATTTT.

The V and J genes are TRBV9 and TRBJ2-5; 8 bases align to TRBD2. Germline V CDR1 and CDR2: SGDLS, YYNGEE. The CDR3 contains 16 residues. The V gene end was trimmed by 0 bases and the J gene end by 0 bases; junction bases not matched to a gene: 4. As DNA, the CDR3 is TGTGCCAGCAGCGTAGGGACTAGCAGCTACCAAGAGACCCAGTACTTC. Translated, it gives CASSVGTSSYQETQYF.

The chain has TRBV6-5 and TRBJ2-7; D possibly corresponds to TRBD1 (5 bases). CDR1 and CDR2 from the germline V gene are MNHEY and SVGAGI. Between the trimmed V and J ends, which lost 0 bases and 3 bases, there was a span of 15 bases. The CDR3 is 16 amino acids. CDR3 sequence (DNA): TGTGCCAGCAGTTACTCGATAGGGGATGTCGTCTACGAGCAGTACTTC. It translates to CASSYSIGDVVYEQYF.

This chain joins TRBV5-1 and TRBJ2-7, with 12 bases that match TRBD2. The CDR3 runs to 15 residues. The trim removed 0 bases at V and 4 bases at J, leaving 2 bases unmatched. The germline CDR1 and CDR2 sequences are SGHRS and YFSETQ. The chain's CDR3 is CASSLETSGRYEQYF. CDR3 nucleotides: TGCGCCAGCAGCTTGGAGACTAGCGGGAGATACGAGCAGTACTTC.

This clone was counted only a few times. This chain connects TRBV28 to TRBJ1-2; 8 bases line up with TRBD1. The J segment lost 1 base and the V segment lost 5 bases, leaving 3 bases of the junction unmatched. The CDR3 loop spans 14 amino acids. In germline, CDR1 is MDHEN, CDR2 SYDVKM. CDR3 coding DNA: TGTGCCAGCAGTCGGACAGGGTTTAACTATGGCTACACCTTC. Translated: CASSRTGFNYGYTF.

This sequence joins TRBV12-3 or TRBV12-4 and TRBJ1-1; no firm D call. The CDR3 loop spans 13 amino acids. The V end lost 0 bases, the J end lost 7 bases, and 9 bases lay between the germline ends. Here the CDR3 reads CASSLALALEAFF. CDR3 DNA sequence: TGTGCCAGCAGTTTAGCGTTGGCCCTTGAAGCTTTCTTT.

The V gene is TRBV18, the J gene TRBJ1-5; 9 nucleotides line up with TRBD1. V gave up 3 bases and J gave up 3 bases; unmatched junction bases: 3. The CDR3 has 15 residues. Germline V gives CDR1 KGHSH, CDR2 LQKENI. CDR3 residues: CASSPGQGDNQPQHF. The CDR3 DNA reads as TGTGCCAGCTCACCGGGACAGGGTGACAATCAGCCCCAGCATTTT.

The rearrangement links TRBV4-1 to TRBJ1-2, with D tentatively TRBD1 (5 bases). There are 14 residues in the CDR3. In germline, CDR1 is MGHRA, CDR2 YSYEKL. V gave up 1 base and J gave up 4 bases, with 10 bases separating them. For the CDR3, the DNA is TGCGCCAGCAGCCAAGTGGACCAGGGCTATGGCTACACCTTC. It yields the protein CASSQVDQGYGYTF.

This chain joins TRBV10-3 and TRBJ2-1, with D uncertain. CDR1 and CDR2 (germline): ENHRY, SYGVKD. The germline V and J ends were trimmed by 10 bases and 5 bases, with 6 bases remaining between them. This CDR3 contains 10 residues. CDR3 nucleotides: TGTGCCACCGCGAACAATGAGCAGTTCTTC. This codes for CATANNEQFF.

The CDR3 coding sequence is TGTGCCAGCAGCCTAGACAGGGGCGATGTCTATGGCTACACCTTC. It specifies CASSLDRGDVYGYTF. J is TRBJ1-2 and V is TRBV6-5; 8 bases agree with TRBD1. Trimming removed 6 bases from V and 4 bases from J; junction bases left unmatched: 10. Germline CDR1 and CDR2: MNHEY and SVGAGI. The CDR3 runs 15 residues.

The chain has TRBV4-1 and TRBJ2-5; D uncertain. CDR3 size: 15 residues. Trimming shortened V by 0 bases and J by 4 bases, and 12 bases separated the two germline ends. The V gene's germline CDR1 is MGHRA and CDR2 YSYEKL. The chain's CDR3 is CASSQELPSGETQYF. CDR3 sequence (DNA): TGCGCCAGCAGCCAAGAGCTACCATCGGGAGAGACCCAGTACTTC.

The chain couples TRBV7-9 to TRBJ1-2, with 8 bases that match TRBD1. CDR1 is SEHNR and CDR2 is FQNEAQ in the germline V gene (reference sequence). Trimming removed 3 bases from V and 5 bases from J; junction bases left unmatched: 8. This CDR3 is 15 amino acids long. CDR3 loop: CASSFRTGNRYGYTF. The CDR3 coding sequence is TGTGCCAGCAGCTTCCGGACAGGGAATAGGTATGGCTACACCTTC.

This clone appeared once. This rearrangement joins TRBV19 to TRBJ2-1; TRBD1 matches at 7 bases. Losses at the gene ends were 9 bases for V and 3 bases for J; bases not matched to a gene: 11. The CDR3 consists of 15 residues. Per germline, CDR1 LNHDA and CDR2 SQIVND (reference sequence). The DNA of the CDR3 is TGTGCCAGCCAACAAGGACAGGACCGCTACAATGAGCAGTTCTTC. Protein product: CASQQGQDRYNEQFF.

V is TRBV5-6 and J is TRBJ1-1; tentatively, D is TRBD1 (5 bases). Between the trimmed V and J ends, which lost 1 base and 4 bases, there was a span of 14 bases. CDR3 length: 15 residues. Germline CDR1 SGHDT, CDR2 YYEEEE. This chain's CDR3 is CASSLPWGAGTEAFF. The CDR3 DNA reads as TGTGCCAGCAGCTTGCCTTGGGGCGCCGGCACTGAAGCTTTCTTT.

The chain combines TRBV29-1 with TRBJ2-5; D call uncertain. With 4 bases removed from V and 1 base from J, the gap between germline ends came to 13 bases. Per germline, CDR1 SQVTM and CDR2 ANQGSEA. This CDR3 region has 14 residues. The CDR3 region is CSVVFSNLQETQYF. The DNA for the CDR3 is TGCAGCGTTGTTTTTTCTAACCTCCAAGAGACCCAGTACTTC.

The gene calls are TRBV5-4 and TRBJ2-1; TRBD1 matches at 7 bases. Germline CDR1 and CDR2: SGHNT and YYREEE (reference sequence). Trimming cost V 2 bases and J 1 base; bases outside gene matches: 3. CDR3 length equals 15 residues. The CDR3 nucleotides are TGTGCCAGCAGCTTCGACAGGGCGTCCTACAATGAGCAGTTCTTC. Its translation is CASSFDRASYNEQFF.

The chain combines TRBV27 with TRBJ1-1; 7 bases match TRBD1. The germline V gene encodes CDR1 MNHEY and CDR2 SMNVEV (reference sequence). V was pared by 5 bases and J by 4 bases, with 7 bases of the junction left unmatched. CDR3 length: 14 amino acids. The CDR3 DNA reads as TGTGCCAGCAGTCCTACAGGGGTGGGCACTGAAGCTTTCTTT. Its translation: CASSPTGVGTEAFF.

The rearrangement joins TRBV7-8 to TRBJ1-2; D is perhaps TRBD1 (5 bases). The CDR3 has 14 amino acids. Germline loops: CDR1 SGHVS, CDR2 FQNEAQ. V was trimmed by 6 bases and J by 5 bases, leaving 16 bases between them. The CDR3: CASSLGQESYGYTF. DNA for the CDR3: TGTGCCAGCAGTCTTGGACAAGAATCTTATGGCTACACCTTC.

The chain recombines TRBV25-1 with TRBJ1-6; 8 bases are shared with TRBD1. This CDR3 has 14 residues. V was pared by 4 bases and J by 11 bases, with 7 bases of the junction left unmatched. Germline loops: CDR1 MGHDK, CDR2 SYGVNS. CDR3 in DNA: TGTGCCAGCAGTGCACAGGGGGAGATTGCACCCCTCCACTTT. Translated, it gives CASSAQGEIAPLHF.